This TCR beta chain was retrieved from a study of T cells in Graves' hyperthyroidism and ophthalmopathy. This clonotype was observed many times. TCR beta CDR3 regions were amplified from RNA transcripts. The HTBI set primed first-round TCR CDR3 RT-PCR. TCRdb recomputed calls from the multiplex PCR reads with MiXCR, one row per CDR3 protein. The sample lists 540,000 or so distinct CDR3 sequences; about 15% were seen once. Trimming shortened V by 3 bases and J by 8 bases, and 10 bases separated the two germline ends. This CDR3 has 12 residues. The sequenced material came from blood. The chain joins TRBV12-3 or TRBV12-4 to TRBJ1-1; D is uncertain. This TCR was sampled from a woman younger than 45 with Graves' hyperthyroidism. CDR3 loop: CASSLNRAEAFF. In DNA, the CDR3 is TGTGCCAGCAGTTTGAATAGGGCCGAAGCTTTCTTT.